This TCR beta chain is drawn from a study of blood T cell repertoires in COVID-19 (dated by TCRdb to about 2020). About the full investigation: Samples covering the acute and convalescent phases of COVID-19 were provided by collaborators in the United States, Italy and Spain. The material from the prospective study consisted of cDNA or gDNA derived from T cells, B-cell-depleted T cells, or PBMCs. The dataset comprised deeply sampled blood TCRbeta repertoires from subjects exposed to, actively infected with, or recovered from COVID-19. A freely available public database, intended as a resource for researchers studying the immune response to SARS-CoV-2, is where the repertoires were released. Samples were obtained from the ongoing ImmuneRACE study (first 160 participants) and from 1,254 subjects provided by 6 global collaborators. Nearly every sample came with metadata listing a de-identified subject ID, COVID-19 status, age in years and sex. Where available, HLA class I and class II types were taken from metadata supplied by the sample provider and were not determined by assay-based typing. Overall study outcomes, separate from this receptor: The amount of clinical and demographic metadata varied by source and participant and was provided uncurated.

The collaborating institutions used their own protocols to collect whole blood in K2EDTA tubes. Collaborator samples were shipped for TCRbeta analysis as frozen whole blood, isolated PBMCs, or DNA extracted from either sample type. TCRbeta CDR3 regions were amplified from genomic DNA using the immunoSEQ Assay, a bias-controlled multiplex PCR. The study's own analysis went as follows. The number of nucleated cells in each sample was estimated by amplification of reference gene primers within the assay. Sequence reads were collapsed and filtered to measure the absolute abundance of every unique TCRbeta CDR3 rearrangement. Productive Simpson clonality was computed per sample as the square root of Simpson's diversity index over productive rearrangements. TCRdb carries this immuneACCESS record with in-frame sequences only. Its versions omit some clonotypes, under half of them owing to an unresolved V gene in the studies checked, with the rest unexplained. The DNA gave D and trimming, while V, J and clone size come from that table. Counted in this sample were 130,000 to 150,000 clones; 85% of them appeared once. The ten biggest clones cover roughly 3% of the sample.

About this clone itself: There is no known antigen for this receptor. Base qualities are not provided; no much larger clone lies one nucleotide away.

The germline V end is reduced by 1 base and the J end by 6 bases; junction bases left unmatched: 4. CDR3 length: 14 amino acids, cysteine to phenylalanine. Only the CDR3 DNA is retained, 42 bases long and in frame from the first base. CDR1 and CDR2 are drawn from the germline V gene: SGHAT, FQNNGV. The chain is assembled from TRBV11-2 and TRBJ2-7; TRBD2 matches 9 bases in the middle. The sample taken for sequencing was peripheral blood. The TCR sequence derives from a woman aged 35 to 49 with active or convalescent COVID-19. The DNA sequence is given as TGTGCCAGCAGCTTAGCTAGCGGGGTCCGCGAGCAGTACTTC. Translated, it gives CASSLASGVREQYF.